This entry is about one T cell receptor (beta chain). Its cognate antigen is unknown. The data were obtained in a study of T cell therapy after organ transplantation. Looking at the study overall: Therapy products were autologous CMV-specific T cells, peptide-expanded for approximately 2 weeks.

Data came from immunoSEQ multiplex PCR; TCRdb stores just in-frame clones and leaves some out. The table has over 950 clones, over 35% seen once. The study, taken as a whole, reports: Effects of concurrent antirejection and antiviral medications were not evaluable. Minimal repertoire change after therapy followed marked pretherapy expansions in nonresponders. Post-therapy reconstitution appeared to include transferred and endogenous clonotypes.

Germline trimming cut 0 bases from V and 2 bases from J; bases unmatched to any gene: 4. Germline assignment: CDR1 LGHNA and CDR2 YSLEER. The CDR3 contains 17 residues. Therapy product cells were restimulated with a CMV peptide pool for roughly four hours, then IFN-gamma-secreting cells were captured. This sequence joins TRBV4-3 and TRBJ2-1; 10 bases map to TRBD2. Sequenced material: cultured CD8+ T cells. The TCR was taken from a human patient who had received a solid organ transplant and had CMV disease. Some T cells may be provided by the graft donor. In DNA form, the CDR3 reads TGCGCCAGCAGCCAAGAACAAGCGGGAGGGCCCTACAATGAGCAGTTCTTC. Translation gives CASSQEQAGGPYNEQFF.